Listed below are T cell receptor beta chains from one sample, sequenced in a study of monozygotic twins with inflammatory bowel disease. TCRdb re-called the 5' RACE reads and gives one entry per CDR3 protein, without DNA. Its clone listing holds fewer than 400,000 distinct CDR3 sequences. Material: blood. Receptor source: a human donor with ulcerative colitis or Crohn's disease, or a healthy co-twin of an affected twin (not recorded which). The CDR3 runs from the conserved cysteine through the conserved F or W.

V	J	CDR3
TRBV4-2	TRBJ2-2	CASSQENPQLSGRVMGELFF
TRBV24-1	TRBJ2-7	CATSDSRHRSSEQYF
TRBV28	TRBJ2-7	CASSSRVGVGVYEQYF
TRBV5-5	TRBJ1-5	CASSTIQGRGNQPQHF
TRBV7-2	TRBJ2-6	CASSKSGAGANVLTF
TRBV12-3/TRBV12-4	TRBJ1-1	CASSRGEGEAFF
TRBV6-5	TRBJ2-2	CASSIGNTGELFF
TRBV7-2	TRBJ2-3	CASSLAFRERTDTQYF
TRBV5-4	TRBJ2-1	CASSLGFDVADEQFF
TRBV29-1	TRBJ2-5	CSVEEDVPQYF
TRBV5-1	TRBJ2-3	CASSLGGSPGTDTQYF
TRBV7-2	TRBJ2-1	CASRKEGGAWGNEQFF
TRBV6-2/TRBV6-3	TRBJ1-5	CASYDGSNQPQHF
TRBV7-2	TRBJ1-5	CASSLGTGGANNQPQHF
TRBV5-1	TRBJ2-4	CASSDGPPGAKNIQYF
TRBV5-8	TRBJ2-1	CASSAYSGSSQFF
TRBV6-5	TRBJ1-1	CASSYSGGANTEAFF
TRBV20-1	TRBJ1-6	CSARPLWDNSPLHF
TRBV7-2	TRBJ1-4	CASSYLTTRQNEKLFF
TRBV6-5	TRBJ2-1	CASSQTYRDRLFF
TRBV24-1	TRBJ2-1	CATSDLNRGGDEQFF
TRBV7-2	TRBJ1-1	CASSLAPGAGPGAFF
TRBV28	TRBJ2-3	CASSTRADTQYF
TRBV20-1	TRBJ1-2	CSAPDRLYGYTF
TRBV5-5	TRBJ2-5	CATERPDRETQYF
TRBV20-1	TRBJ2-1	CSAARGVSSYNEQFF
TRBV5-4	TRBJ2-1	CASSLDLSGFDEQFF
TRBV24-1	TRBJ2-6	CATSVGSGANVLTF
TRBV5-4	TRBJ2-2	CASSSKTSGEFTGELFF
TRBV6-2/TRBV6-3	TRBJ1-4	CASSSDVSWLATNEKLFF
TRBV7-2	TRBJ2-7	CASSLMWGGSLYEQYF
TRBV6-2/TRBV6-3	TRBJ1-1	CASRWIVNTEAFF
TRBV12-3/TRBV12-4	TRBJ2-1	CASSDGGSYNEQFF
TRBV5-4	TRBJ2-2	CASSLPSGNANTGELFF
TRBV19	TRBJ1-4	CASSMGTGDQKVFF
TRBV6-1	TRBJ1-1	CASSAPGQGSEAFF
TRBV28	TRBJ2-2	CASNKLDRNTGELFF
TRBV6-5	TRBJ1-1	CASSYPLQGGVTEAFF
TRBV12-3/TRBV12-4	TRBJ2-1	CASSFRRGTPDISSYNEQFF
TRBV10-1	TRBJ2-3	CASKSGQGTDTQYF
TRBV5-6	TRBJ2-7	CASSLGTETYEQYF
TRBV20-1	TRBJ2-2	CSALLPWNTGELFF
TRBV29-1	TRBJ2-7	CSVEAPTRGVNYEQYF
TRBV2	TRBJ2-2	CASSASLGANTGELFF
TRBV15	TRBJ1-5	CATSVQGARINQPQHF
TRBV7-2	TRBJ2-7	CASSQIPYEQYF
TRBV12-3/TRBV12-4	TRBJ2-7	CASRRLGEQYF
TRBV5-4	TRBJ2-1	CASSLPPSGIREQFF